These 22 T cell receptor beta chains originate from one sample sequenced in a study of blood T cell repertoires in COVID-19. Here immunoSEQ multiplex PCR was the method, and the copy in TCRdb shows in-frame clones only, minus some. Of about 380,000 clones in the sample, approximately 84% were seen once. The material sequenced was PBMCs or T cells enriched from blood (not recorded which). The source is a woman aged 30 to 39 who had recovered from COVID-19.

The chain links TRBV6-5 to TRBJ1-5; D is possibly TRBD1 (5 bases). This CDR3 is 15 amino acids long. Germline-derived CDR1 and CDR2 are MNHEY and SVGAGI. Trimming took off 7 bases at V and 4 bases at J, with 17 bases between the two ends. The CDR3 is CASTPAIRGNQPQHF. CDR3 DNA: TGTGCCAGCACCCCCGCGATTCGGGGGAATCAGCCCCAGCATTTT.

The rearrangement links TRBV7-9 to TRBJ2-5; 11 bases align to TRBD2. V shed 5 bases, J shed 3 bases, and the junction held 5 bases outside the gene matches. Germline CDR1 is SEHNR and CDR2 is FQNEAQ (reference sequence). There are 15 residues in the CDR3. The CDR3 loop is CASSLGTSGKETQYF. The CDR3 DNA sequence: TGTGCCAGCAGCCTCGGGACTAGCGGAAAAGAGACCCAGTACTTC.

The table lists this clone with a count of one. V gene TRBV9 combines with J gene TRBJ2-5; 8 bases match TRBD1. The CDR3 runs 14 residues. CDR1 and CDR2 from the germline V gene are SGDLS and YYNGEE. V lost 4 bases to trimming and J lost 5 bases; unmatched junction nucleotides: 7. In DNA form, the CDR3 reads TGTGCCAGCAGCCCCCAGGGGGCGGGGGAGACCCAGTACTTC. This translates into CASSPQGAGETQYF. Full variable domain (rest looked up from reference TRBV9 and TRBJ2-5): DSGVTQTPKHLITATGQRVTLRCSPRSGDLSVYWYQQSLDQGLQFLIQYYNGEERAKGNILERFSAQQFPDLHSELNLSSLELGDSALYFCASSPQGAGETQYFGPGTRLLVL.

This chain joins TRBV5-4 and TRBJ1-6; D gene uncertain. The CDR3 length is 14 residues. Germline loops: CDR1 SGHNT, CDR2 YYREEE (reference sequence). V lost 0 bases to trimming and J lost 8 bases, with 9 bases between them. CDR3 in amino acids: CASSLANGHSPLHF. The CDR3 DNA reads TGTGCCAGCAGCTTGGCTAATGGGCATTCACCCCTCCACTTT.

The chain's CDR3 is CASSVEGLAGLQETQYF. Here the CDR3 DNA reads TGTGCCAGCAGCGTAGAGGGGTTAGCGGGGCTCCAAGAGACCCAGTACTTC. The chain uses TRBV9 and TRBJ2-5; the match to TRBD2 covers 8 bases. This CDR3 is built from 17 residues. Germline V gives CDR1 SGDLS, CDR2 YYNGEE. V was clipped by 0 bases and J by 1 base; unmatched bases: 8.

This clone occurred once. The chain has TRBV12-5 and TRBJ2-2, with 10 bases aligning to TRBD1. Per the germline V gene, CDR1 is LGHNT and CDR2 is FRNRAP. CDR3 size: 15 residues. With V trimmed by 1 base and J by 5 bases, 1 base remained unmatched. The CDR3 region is CASGLGTGGTGELFF. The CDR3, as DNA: TGTGCTAGTGGTTTGGGGACAGGGGGAACCGGGGAGCTGTTTTTT.

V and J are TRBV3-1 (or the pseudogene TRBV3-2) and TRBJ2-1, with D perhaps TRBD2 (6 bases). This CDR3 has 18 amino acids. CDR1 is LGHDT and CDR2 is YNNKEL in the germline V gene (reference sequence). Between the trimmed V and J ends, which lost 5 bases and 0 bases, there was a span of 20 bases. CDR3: CASSSNGRGRGSYNEQFF. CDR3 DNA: TGTGCCAGCAGCTCTAACGGGCGTGGGCGGGGCTCCTACAATGAGCAGTTCTTC.

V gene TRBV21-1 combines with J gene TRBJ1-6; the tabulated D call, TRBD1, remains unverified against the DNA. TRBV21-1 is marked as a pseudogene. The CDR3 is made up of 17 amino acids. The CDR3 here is CASSIQVQALRDSPLHF. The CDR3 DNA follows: TGTGCCAGCAGCATACAGGTTCAAGCTCTCAGGGATTCACCCCTCCACTTT.

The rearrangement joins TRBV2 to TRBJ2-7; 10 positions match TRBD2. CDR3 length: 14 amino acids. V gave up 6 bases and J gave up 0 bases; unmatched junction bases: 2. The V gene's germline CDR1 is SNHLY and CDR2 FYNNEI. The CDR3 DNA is TGTGCCAGCAGAAGGACTAGCGGCTCCTACGAGCAGTACTTC. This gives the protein CASRRTSGSYEQYF. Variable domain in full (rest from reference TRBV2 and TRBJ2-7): EPEVTQTPSHQVTQMGQEVILRCVPISNHLYFYWYRQILGQKVEFLVSFYNNEISEKSEIFDDQFSVERPDGSNFTLKIRSTKLEDSAMYFCASRRTSGSYEQYFGPGTRLTVT.

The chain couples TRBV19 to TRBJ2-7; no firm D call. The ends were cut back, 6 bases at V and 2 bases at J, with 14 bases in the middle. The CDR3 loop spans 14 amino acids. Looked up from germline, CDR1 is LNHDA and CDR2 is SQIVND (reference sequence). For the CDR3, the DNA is TGTGCCAGTAGCCCTCCTCACAGCCCCTACGAGCAGTACTTC. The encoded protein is CASSPPHSPYEQYF.

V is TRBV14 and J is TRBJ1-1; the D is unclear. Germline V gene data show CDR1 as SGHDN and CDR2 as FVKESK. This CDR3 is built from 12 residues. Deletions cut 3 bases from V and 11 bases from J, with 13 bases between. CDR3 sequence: CASSHSGLHAFF. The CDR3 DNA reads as TGTGCCAGCAGCCATAGCGGGTTGCATGCTTTCTTT.

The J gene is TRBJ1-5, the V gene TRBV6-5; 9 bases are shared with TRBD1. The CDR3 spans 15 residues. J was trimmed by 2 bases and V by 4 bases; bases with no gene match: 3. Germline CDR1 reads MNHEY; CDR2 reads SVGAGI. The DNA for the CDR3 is TGTGCCAGCAGTTGGAGACAGGGGGGCAATCAGCCCCAGCATTTT. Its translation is CASSWRQGGNQPQHF.

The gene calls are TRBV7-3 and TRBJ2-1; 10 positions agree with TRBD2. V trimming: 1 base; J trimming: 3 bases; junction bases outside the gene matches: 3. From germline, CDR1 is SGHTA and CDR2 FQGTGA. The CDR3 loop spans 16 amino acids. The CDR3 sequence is CASSLNSGGIYNEQFF. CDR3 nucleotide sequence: TGTGCCAGCAGCTTAAATAGCGGGGGGATCTACAATGAGCAGTTCTTC.

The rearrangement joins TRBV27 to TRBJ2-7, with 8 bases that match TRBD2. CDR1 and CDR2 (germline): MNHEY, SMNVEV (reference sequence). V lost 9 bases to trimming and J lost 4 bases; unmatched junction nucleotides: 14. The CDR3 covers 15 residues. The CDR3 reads CASRRPSGSYYEQYF. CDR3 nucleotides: TGTGCCAGTCGACGGCCAAGCGGGAGTTATTACGAGCAGTACTTC.

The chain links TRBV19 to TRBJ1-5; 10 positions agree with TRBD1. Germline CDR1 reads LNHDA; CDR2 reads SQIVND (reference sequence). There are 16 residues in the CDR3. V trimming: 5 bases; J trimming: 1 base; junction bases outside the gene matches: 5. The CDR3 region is CASSSPGQGSNQPQHF. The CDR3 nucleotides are TGTGCCAGTAGTTCACCGGGACAGGGGAGCAATCAGCCCCAGCATTTT.

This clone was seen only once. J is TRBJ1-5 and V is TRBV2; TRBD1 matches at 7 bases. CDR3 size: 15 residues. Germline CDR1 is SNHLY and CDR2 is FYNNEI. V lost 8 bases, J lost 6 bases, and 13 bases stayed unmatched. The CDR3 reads CASLRDRAFGQPQHF. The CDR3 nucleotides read TGTGCCAGCCTCCGCGACAGGGCGTTCGGTCAGCCCCAGCATTTT.

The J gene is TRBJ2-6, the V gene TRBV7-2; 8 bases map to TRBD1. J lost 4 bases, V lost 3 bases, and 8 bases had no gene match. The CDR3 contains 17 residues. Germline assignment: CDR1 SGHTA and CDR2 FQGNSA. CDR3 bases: TGTGCCAGCAGCTTCTGGACAGGGACCTCCGGGGCCAACGTCCTGACTTTC. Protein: CASSFWTGTSGANVLTF.

CDR3 bases: TGTGCCATCGAAGGACTAGCGGGAGTCAGAGATACGCAGTATTTT. Encoded protein: CAIEGLAGVRDTQYF. The chain has TRBV28 and TRBJ2-3, with 13 bases lining up with TRBD2. Trimming cost V 10 bases and J 5 bases; bases outside gene matches: 9. The length of the CDR3 is 15 residues. Germline CDR1 MDHEN, CDR2 SYDVKM.

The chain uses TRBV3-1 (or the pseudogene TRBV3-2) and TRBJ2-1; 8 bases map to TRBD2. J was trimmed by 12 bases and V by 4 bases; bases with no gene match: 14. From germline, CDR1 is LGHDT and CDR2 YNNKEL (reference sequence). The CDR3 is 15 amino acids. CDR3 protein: CASSPQLAEDLSQFF. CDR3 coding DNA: TGTGCCAGCAGCCCCCAACTAGCGGAGGACCTTTCGCAGTTCTTC.

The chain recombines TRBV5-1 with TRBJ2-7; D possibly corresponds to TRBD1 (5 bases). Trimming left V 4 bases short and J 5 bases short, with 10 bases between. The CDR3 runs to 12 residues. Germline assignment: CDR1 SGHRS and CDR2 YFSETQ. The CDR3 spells CASSPGFNEQYF. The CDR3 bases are TGCGCCAGCAGCCCAGGGTTCAACGAGCAGTACTTC.

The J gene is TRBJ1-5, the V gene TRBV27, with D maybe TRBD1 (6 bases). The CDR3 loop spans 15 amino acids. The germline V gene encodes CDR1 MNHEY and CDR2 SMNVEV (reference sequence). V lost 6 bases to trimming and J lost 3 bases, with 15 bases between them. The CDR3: CASRPADSYNQPQHF. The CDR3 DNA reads TGTGCCAGCAGGCCCGCGGACAGCTACAATCAGCCCCAGCATTTT.

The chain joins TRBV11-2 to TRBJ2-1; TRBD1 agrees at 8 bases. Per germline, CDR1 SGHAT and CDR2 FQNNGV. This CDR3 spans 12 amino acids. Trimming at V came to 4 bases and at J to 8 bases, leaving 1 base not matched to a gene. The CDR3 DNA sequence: TGTGCCAGCAGCTCGGGACAGGATGAGCAGTTCTTC. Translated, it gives CASSSGQDEQFF.